A selection of T cell receptor beta chains follows, all from one sample in a study of cytomegalovirus exposure and HLA in healthy donors. Assay used: immunoSEQ multiplex PCR; TCRdb lists only in-frame clones, some missing. The profile shows about 170,000 clones, about 85% of them singletons. Sequencing input: PBMCs. The receptors originated from a man under 40 in good health and CMV-seropositive. Both conserved end residues are part of each CDR3. A D gene is named only where the DNA matches it firmly. Only some rows state a clone size, as once, few, many or a class for expanded clones.

CDR3aa: CASSLAAGNSYNEQFF
CDR3nt: TGCGCCAGCAGCTTGGCTGCGGGGAATTCCTACAATGAGCAGTTCTTC
v_gene: TRBV5-1
j_gene: TRBJ2-1
abundance: .
d_gene: .

CDR3aa: CASSSGGHGTDTQYF
CDR3nt: TGCGCCAGCAGCTCGGGAGGTCATGGCACAGATACGCAGTATTTT
v_gene: TRBV5-1
j_gene: TRBJ2-3
abundance: .
d_gene: TRBD2

CDR3aa: CASTRTGANTGELFF
CDR3nt: TGTGCCAGCACCCGGACAGGAGCGAACACCGGGGAGCTGTTTTTT
v_gene: TRBV9
j_gene: TRBJ2-2
abundance: .
d_gene: TRBD1

CDR3aa: CASSQDWTTVETQYF
CDR3nt: TGCGCCAGCAGCCAAGATTGGACTACCGTTGAGACCCAGTACTTC
v_gene: TRBV4-3
j_gene: TRBJ2-5
abundance: .
d_gene: .

CDR3aa: CASSQDITSGRNGEQFF
CDR3nt: TGCGCCAGCAGCCAAGACATTACTAGCGGGAGGAACGGTGAGCAGTTCTTC
v_gene: TRBV4-3
j_gene: TRBJ2-1
abundance: .
d_gene: TRBD2

CDR3aa: CASSEGGRMAGYTF
CDR3nt: TGTGCCAGCAGTGAAGGGGGCAGGATGGCTGGCTACACCTTC
v_gene: TRBV25-1
j_gene: TRBJ1-2
abundance: once
d_gene: .

CDR3aa: CASISSTGSYNEQFF
CDR3nt: TGTGCCAGTATAAGTTCAACAGGCTCCTACAATGAGCAGTTCTTC
v_gene: TRBV19
j_gene: TRBJ2-1
abundance: .
d_gene: .

CDR3aa: CASSLPTSGGGNNEQFF
CDR3nt: TGCGCCAGCAGCTTACCGACTAGCGGGGGAGGCAACAATGAGCAGTTCTTC
v_gene: TRBV5-1
j_gene: TRBJ2-1
abundance: .
d_gene: TRBD2

CDR3aa: CASSEGDRGGYTF
CDR3nt: TGCGCCAGCAGTGAAGGGGACAGGGGTGGCTACACCTTC
v_gene: TRBV5-1
j_gene: TRBJ1-2
abundance: .
d_gene: TRBD1

CDR3aa: CASSLETEHEAFF
CDR3nt: TGTGCCAGCAGCCTCGAAACAGAACATGAAGCTTTCTTT
v_gene: TRBV14
j_gene: TRBJ1-1
abundance: .
d_gene: .

CDR3aa: CASSSQEPGNTIYF
CDR3nt: TGTGCCAGCAGTTCACAGGAGCCTGGAAACACCATATATTTT
v_gene: TRBV28
j_gene: TRBJ1-3
abundance: .
d_gene: .

CDR3aa: CASSLGRLAGGTDTQYF
CDR3nt: TGTGCCAGCAGCTTAGGTCGGCTAGCGGGGGGCACAGATACGCAGTATTTT
v_gene: TRBV7-9
j_gene: TRBJ2-3
abundance: .
d_gene: TRBD2

CDR3aa: CASSPGLAGWAGELFF
CDR3nt: TGTGCCAGCAGCCCGGGACTAGCGGGATGGGCCGGGGAGCTGTTTTTT
v_gene: TRBV7-2
j_gene: TRBJ2-2
abundance: .
d_gene: TRBD2

CDR3aa: CASSFEPGSYGYTF
CDR3nt: TGTGCCAGCAGCTTTGAACCGGGGAGCTATGGCTACACCTTC
v_gene: TRBV7-2
j_gene: TRBJ1-2
abundance: .
d_gene: .

CDR3aa: CASSLAGLTQYF
CDR3nt: TGTGCCAGCAGCTTGGCCGGACTTACGCAGTATTTT
v_gene: TRBV5-7
j_gene: TRBJ2-3
abundance: .
d_gene: .

CDR3aa: CASSLESRRSNTEAFF
CDR3nt: TGTGCCAGCAGCTTAGAATCGCGACGGAGCAACACTGAAGCTTTCTTT
v_gene: TRBV7-8
j_gene: TRBJ1-1
abundance: .
d_gene: .

CDR3aa: CASSFIAGGNNEQFF
CDR3nt: TGTGCCAGCAGCTTCATAGCGGGAGGGAACAATGAGCAGTTCTTC
v_gene: TRBV11-2
j_gene: TRBJ2-1
abundance: .
d_gene: TRBD2

CDR3aa: CASSWQGANEQFF
CDR3nt: TGTGCCAGCAGCTGGCAGGGGGCAAATGAGCAGTTCTTC
v_gene: TRBV7-9
j_gene: TRBJ2-1
abundance: .
d_gene: TRBD1

CDR3aa: CASSYGAVTGELFF
CDR3nt: TGTGCCAGCAGTTACGGGGCAGTCACCGGGGAGCTGTTTTTT
v_gene: TRBV6-5
j_gene: TRBJ2-2
abundance: .
d_gene: .

CDR3aa: CASWRTGTNEKLFF
CDR3nt: TGTGCCAGCTGGAGGACAGGGACTAATGAAAAACTGTTTTTT
v_gene: TRBV2
j_gene: TRBJ1-4
abundance: .
d_gene: TRBD1